The 7 T cell receptor beta chains given below trace back to one sample, sequenced in a study of blood T cell dynamics during melanoma immunotherapy. Time point noted: week 3, after first cycle of checkpoint inhibitor. Profiling relied on immunoSEQ multiplex PCR, and the TCRdb table lists in-frame clones only, not all of them. The sample yields approximately 10,000 clones, around 85% seen once. Sequences were derived from blood, sampled from a patient treated with checkpoint blockade. Receptors originate from a human donor with melanoma.

This chain uses TRBV19 with TRBJ2-1, with TRBD2 matching over 8 bases. Germline CDR1 reads LNHDA; CDR2 reads SQIVND (reference sequence). Germline trimming cut 5 bases from V and 5 bases from J; bases unmatched to any gene: 5. The CDR3 has 14 amino acids. Here the CDR3 DNA reads TGTGCCAGTAGTCGAAGCGGGAGTCACAATGAGCAGTTCTTC. Translating gives CASSRSGSHNEQFF.

V usage is TRBV28 and J usage is TRBJ2-7; unclear D gene. The end of the DNA is better explained by TRBJ2-1, so the J call may be wrong. The CDR3 contains 13 residues. Germline V lookup: CDR1 MDHEN, CDR2 SYDVKM. The CDR3 protein is CASRFTRYNEQFF. The CDR3 region has the DNA TGTGCCAGCAGGTTTACGAGGTACAATGAGCAGTTCTTC.

The chain is built from TRBV7-3 and TRBJ2-1; D uncertain. From germline, CDR1 is SGHTA and CDR2 FQGTGA. Trimming cost V 3 bases and J 1 base, with 13 bases left between them. CDR3 length: 16 amino acids. CDR3 amino acids: CASSLGMGRSYNEQFF. Written as DNA, the CDR3 is TGTGCCAGCAGCTTGGGCATGGGCAGGTCCTACAATGAGCAGTTCTTC.

This clone was recorded only once. The J gene is TRBJ1-2, the V gene TRBV19; D is unclear. CDR3 length: 15 residues. Trimming shortened V by 3 bases and J by 3 bases, and 14 bases separated the two germline ends. Germline V gives CDR1 LNHDA, CDR2 SQIVND (reference sequence). This CDR3 reads CASSMSGSSDYGYTF. As DNA, the CDR3 is TGTGCCAGTAGTATGTCCGGCAGCTCCGACTATGGCTACACCTTC. Filled out from reference TRBV19 and TRBJ1-2, the complete variable domain reads DGGITQSPKYLFRKEGQNVTLSCEQNLNHDAMYWYRQDPGQGLRLIYYSQIVNDFQKGDIAEGYSVSREKKESFPLTVTSAQKNPTAFYLCASSMSGSSDYGYTFGSGTRLTVV.

As concerns this clone: The junction differs from germline at one of its ends, possibly a read error. This chain connects TRBV6-1 to TRBJ2-7; D gene ambiguous. Germline V CDR1 and CDR2: MNHNS, SASEGT. The CDR3 extends over 17 amino acids. CDR3 bases: TGTGCCATCAGTGAGTCTATTATTATGGGTAGCTCCTACGAGCAGTACTTC. Its translation is CAISESIIMGSSYEQYF.

V is TRBV28 and J is TRBJ1-5; 10 bases line up with TRBD1. Germline lookup yields CDR1 MDHEN and CDR2 SYDVKM. V gave up 7 bases and J gave up 4 bases; unmatched junction bases: 7. This CDR3 is built from 15 residues. In DNA, the CDR3 is TGTGCCAGCAACCTTGGGGACAGGGGTAATCAGCCCCAGCATTTT. Residues: CASNLGDRGNQPQHF.

The genes are TRBV7-2 and TRBJ1-3, with D tentatively TRBD1 (6 bases). V lost 1 base to trimming and J lost 0 bases, with 13 bases between them. This CDR3 comprises 17 residues. Germline V lookup: CDR1 SGHTA, CDR2 FQGNSA. CDR3 bases: TGTGCCAGCAGCTTAGTATGGGGGGGCTTCTCTGGAAACACCATATATTTT. Protein sequence: CASSLVWGGFSGNTIYF.